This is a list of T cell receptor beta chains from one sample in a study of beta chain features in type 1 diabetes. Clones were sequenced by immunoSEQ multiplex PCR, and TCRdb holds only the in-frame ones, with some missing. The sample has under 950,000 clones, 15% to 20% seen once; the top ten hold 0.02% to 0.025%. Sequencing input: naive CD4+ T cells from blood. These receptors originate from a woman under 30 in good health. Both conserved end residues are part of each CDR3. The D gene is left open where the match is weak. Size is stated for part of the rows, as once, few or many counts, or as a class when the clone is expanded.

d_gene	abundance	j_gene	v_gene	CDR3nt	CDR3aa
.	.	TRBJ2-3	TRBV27	TGTGCCAGCAGTTTATTGTCGGCTCTCCGTACGCAGTATTTT	CASSLLSALRTQYF
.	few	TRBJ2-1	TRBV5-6	TGTGCCAGCAGCTTCGAGGCTTTTGGGGGCACCGACAATGAGCAGTTCTTC	CASSFEAFGGTDNEQFF
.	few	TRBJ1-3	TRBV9	TGTGCCAGCAGCGTAGGAGGACGGAGCGGGGGAAACACCATATATTTT	CASSVGGRSGGNTIYF
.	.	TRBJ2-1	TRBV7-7	TGTGCTAGCAGCTTAGCTCAGAACGGTGAGCAGTTCTTC	CASSLAQNGEQFF
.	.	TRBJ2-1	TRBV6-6	TGTGCCAGCAGCAAAGCGACGAGCTCCTACAATGAGCAGTTCTTC	CASSKATSSYNEQFF
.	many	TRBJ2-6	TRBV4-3	TGCGCCAGCAGCCAAGGAGTGTCTGGGGCCAACGTCCTGACTTTC	CASSQGVSGANVLTF
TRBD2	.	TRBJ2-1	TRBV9	TGTGCCAGCAGCGTAGCGTCTAGCGGAAGCTACAATGAGCAGTTCTTC	CASSVASSGSYNEQFF
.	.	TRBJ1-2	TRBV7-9	TGTGCCAGCAGCTTGGCAGGGGTGAGGGGTAACTATGGCTACACCTTC	CASSLAGVRGNYGYTF
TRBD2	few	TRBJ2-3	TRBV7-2	TGTGCCAGCAGCTCTAGCGGCTTCACAGATACGCAGTATTTT	CASSSSGFTDTQYF
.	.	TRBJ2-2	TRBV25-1	TGTGCCAGCAGTGAATTGGCCCCCGGGGAGCTGTTTTTT	CASSELAPGELFF
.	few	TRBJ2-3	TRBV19	TGTGCCAGTAGTAAGGACAGAAACACAGATACGCAGTATTTT	CASSKDRNTDTQYF
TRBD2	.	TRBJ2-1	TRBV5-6	TGTGCCAGCAGCTACGGGACTAGCGGGAGCGCTGAGCAGTTCTTC	CASSYGTSGSAEQFF
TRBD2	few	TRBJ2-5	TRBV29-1	TGCAGCGGCGCCGGGGGGACCATCGGAGAGACCCAGTACTTC	CSGAGGTIGETQYF
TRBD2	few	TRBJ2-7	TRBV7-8	TGTGCCAGCAGCTTAGGACGACTAGCGGGAGTCCACGAGCAGTACTTC	CASSLGRLAGVHEQYF
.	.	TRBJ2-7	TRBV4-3	TGCGCCAGCAGCCGCCAGCTAGCTAACGAGCAGTACTTC	CASSRQLANEQYF
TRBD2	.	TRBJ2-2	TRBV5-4	TGTGCCAGCAGCCTCAACCCGGGGACTAGCGGAGATCTGAACACCGGGGAGCTGTTTTTT	CASSLNPGTSGDLNTGELFF
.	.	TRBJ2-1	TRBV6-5	TGTGCCAGCAGCCCCCCCGCCGGGACTCAGTTCTTC	CASSPPAGTQFF
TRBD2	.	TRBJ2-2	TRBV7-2	TGTGCCAGCAGCTTAGTAGGCGGGAGTGGGACCGGGGAGCTGTTTTTT	CASSLVGGSGTGELFF
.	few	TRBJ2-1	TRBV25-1	TGTGCCATTGATAGCCGGGAGCTCTACAATGAGCAGTTCTTC	CAIDSRELYNEQFF
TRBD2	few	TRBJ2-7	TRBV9	TGTGCCAGCAGCGTAGAGATGGGGGGGACCTACGAGCAGTACTTC	CASSVEMGGTYEQYF
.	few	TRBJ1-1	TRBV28	TGTGCCAGCAGTTTTCGAGGGGGGATCACTGAAGCTTTCTTT	CASSFRGGITEAFF
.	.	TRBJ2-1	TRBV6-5	TGTGCCAGCAGTCCCGGTGGGAGCTCCTACAATGAGCAGTTCTTC	CASSPGGSSYNEQFF
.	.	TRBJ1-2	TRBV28	TGTGCCAGCAGTTTATCCGAGTATGGCTACACCTTC	CASSLSEYGYTF
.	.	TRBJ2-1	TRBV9	TGTGCCAGCAGCGTGGACGCGTCCAATGAGCAGTTCTTC	CASSVDASNEQFF
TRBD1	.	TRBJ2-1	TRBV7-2	TGTGCCAGCAGCCAACTGGGACAGAGTTACAATGAGCAGTTCTTC	CASSQLGQSYNEQFF
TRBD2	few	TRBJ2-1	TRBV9	TGTGCCAGCAGCCCATTAGCGGGAGGGCCTCAGTTCTTC	CASSPLAGGPQFF
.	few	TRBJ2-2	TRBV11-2	TGTGCCAGCAGCTTCACGTTCGGTCGGCAGAACACCGGGGAGCTGTTTTTT	CASSFTFGRQNTGELFF
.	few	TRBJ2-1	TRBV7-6	TGTGCCAGCAGCTTAGCCCCCGGTCAGAGCGCCTACGGTGAGCAGTTCTTC	CASSLAPGQSAYGEQFF
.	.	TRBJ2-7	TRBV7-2	TGTGCCAGCAGCTCTATGACAGTAGCCTACGAGCAGTACTTC	CASSSMTVAYEQYF
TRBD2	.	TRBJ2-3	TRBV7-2	TGTGCCAGCAGCTCGCGACTAGCGGGAGGCGCAGATACGCAGTATTTT	CASSSRLAGGADTQYF
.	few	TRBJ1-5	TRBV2	TGTGCCAGCCACCTCCGGGACAGCAATCAGCCCCAGCATTTT	CASHLRDSNQPQHF
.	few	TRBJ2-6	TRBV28	TGTGCCAGCAGTTTAAGCGGCTCTGGGGCCAACGTCCTGACTTTC	CASSLSGSGANVLTF